This T cell receptor (beta chain) was sequenced in a study of blood T cell repertoires in COVID-19. Study-wide background: The cDNA or gDNA used as material had been derived from T cells, B-cell-depleted T cells, or PBMCs.

Original processing methods: Estimation of nucleated cell counts relied on the amplification of reference gene primers. Method: immunoSEQ multiplex PCR; TCRdb's copy keeps in-frame clones and lacks some. V, J and clone size were drawn from that table, and D and trimming were deduced from the DNA. Altogether 35,000 to 50,000 clones are present, around 85% being singletons, with the ten largest covering more than 10%. The germline V gene encodes CDR1 DFQATT and CDR2 SNEGSKA (reference sequence). This CDR3 region has 13 residues. V was trimmed by 3 bases and J by 1 base, leaving 9 bases between them. This TCR was recovered from a human donor in a cohort sampled during active COVID-19. The material sequenced was peripheral blood. This chain links TRBV20-1 with TRBJ2-5; D call uncertain. CDR3 DNA: TGCAGTGCTAGTTTTCAGTTCCAAGAGACCCAGTACTTC. Translation gives CSASFQFQETQYF.